This entry features one T cell receptor (beta chain) sequence. Its antigen has not been determined. No per-base quality is available; no much larger clone lies one base away. Counted from cysteine to phenylalanine, this CDR3 has 14 amino acids. Only CDR3 DNA remains: 42 bases, in frame from the first base. At the junction V is shortened by 4 bases and J by 7 bases; bases outside the gene matches: 7. According to the germline V gene, CDR1 reads LGHNA and CDR2 reads YSLEER. The cohort comprised some 700 healthy bone marrow donors. At the time of sampling, all cohort members were nominally healthy, though unrecorded immune exposures were likely present. The donor tested CMV seronegative and was one of the 352 seronegative cohort members. Every donor gave a peripheral blood sample, and the peripheral blood mononuclear cells from that sample were used for TCR beta sequencing. Genomic DNA was extracted from the blood cell samples with the Qiagen DNeasy Blood Extraction Kit.

The data were obtained in a study of cytomegalovirus exposure and HLA in healthy donors (dated by TCRdb to the late 2010s). In the study overall: According to an earlier analysis of several hundred of the donors, some 180 million T cells yielded over 100 million unique TCR beta sequences and 276 Gb of sequence data. Approximately 300 gigabases of sequencing data and around 90 million unique TCR sequences made up an early release that covered 500 to 650 HLA-typed donors. Of the 398 genotyped donors, 81% fell in the genetic ancestry cluster associated with self-reported Caucasian donors. The aim of the study was to test whether cataloging public T cell receptors could identify signatures of past pathogen exposure. The study used immunosequencing to profile the T cell repertoires of approximately 690 subjects and linked those repertoires to cytomegalovirus serostatus. In addition to the first cohort of several hundred subjects, a separate validation cohort of approximately 120 different subjects was used. To predict cytomegalovirus infection status, the study brought together high-throughput TCR immunosequencing, statistical association of individual TCRs with disease status, and machine learning. To study patterns of TCR occurrence, a later analysis re-analyzed previously published TCR beta repertoires from hundreds of donors and added high-resolution HLA genotyping. The later analysis used no new phenotypic data to find candidate immune exposures, relying instead on TCR beta sequences and their occurrence across donors. In an earlier analysis of over 550 of the donors, high-throughput TCR beta sequencing was used to judge whether each TCR beta V gene segment behaved as functional or pseudogenic. Donor age, sex, ethnicity and CMV serostatus were compiled alongside the repertoire data. In a later genetic analysis, genome-wide SNP genotypes for about 55% of the roughly 700 donors were used, and that subset was treated as a discovery cohort. Every repertoire in the discovery cohort had been generated on one and the same sequencing platform. HLA typing covered class I and class II loci at four-digit resolution. The number of donors typed differed by locus, with roughly 629-640 for A, B, C, DRB1 and DQB1, more than 500 for DQA1, 600 to 610 for DPA1, and around 450 for DPB1. Several DR-DQ haplotypes were treated as single units for association and clustering because of strong linkage in the cohort. Among several hundred genotyped donors of the cohort, an average of around 220,000 unique TCR beta nucleotide sequences was sequenced per donor, of which 15% to 20% were non-productive. What the research found in general, with its limitations: A further reported finding was that TCR beta sequences accurately predicted the HLA-A and HLA-B alleles for most subjects in the first cohort. The presence/absence analyses assumed that sequencing depth was roughly uniform across donors, and that assumption may not be true. An association between a missense DCLRE1C variant and V-gene and J-gene trimming of TCR beta chains was found in a later genetic analysis and replicated in an independent cohort. In a later genetic analysis, fewer N-insertions in productive TCRs were reported among donors in an Asian-associated ancestry cluster than the approximately 710-donor mean. When HLA alleles, especially DR and DQ, strongly co-occurred, TCR associations were difficult to assign to individual alleles. Correlated functional status among segregating V segments might be attributable to linkage disequilibrium, but an unknown experimental factor could not be ruled out. The study gave a list of 150 to 200 TCR beta chains associated with cytomegalovirus. According to a later analysis, most CMV-associated TCR beta chains appeared to be HLA-restricted, and the HLA associations seemed to be driven largely by CMV exposure. Some IMGT-functional V segments, including TRBV6-2 and TRBV6-3, could not be told apart with the 87-base-pair reads, so those segments were excluded. Because counts were too low, seventeen rarely observed V segments, including chromosome 9 orphons, were excluded from the earlier analysis of around 640 of the donors. In vitro tests confirmed that three of the cytomegalovirus-associated TCR beta chains recognize cytomegalovirus antigens. Several of the top co-occurrence clusters appeared to be linked to parvovirus B19, influenza, CMV and Epstein-Barr virus, according to a later analysis. Compared with equally common non-associated chains, HLA-associated TCR beta chains in a later analysis were more clonally expanded and had lower generation probabilities. It was suggested by the authors that the approach could potentially be generalized to other disease states and immunological phenotypes. The classifier was reported to diagnose cytomegalovirus status with high specificity and sensitivity in both the original cohort and the validation cohort. A later analysis found that TCR association rates varied across HLA loci, with DRB1 alleles showing the most associated TCRs and HLA-C alleles the fewest. In this cohort, only TCR beta chains were sequenced, and detectable features were limited by the absence of alpha or paired-chain data. Across donors, most TCR sequences were observed very rarely, whereas some public TCRs were present in many individuals. For the cohort, immune exposure information was limited to CMV serostatus. A later analysis associated 15,000 or so TCR beta sequences with specific HLA alleles at a false discovery rate of 0.05. In an earlier analysis of 450 to 750 of the donors, most TCR beta V segments appeared in productive rearrangements about 87% or about 30% of the time, broadly matching IMGT annotations. The sequencing pipeline was judged likely to have produced a cluster of highly shared sequence variants as a technical artifact. HLA typing was unavailable for some donors at each locus, so association tests used only the typed subset.

To prepare the library, the immunoSEQ multiplex PCR assay was applied. For the multiplex PCR, a mixture combining 60 forward primers for TCR Vbeta segments and 13 reverse primers for TCR Jbeta segments was used. The CDR3 region of rearranged TCR beta genes was amplified from genomic DNA with a multiplex PCR assay. Amplified TCR beta libraries were sequenced as 87-base-pair reads on the Illumina HiSeq System. The original pipeline was this. A later analysis tallied around 80 million unique TCR beta chains across the 700 or so repertoires, and approximately 9.9 million of those chains were shared by two or more donors. A nearest-neighbor algorithm error-corrected the raw reads and collapsed the reads into unique sequences, merging closely related sequences to remove PCR and sequencing errors. Alignment of CDR3 sequences to IMGT reference sequences was used to assign V, D and J gene segments. For a sequence to be retained, a match of at least six nucleotides to both a V gene segment and a J gene segment was required. Rearrangements were classified as productive when the CDR3 lacked stop codons and remained in frame with V and J, and all other rearrangements were classified as non-productive. CDR3 was defined according to IMGT convention as the region running from the second conserved V-encoded cysteine to the conserved J-encoded phenylalanine. The earlier analysis of about 590 of the donors excluded sequences that lacked an unambiguous match to a single V gene segment. In an earlier analysis of 450 to 750 of the donors, a V segment was called functional when productive rearrangements were above 56.7%, and segregating when the standard deviation between donors exceeded 5%. A statistical classification framework was developed to diagnose cytomegalovirus status using the catalog of TCR beta chain sequences. In a later analysis, V and J genes were assigned by comparing TCR nucleotide sequences against IMGT/GENE-DB human TR gene sequences. A later analysis assigned CDR3 sequences and most-parsimonious VDJ recombination scenarios with the TCRdist pipeline. In a later analysis, each TCR beta chain was defined by its CDR3 amino acid sequence together with its V-gene family, and reads lacking a unique V-gene family were excluded. A later analysis removed 450 to 600 highly shared, low-generation-probability nucleotide sequences to deal with suspected cross-contamination and a sequencing artifact. In a later analysis, a clonal expansion index was calculated for each public chain from normalized within-repertoire ranks of inferred template counts. In a later analysis, generation probabilities were computed with a VDJ recombination model fitted to out-of-frame rearrangements, and the resulting probabilities were checked against IGoR. A later analysis scored TCR-TCR, TCR-HLA and TCR-CMV co-occurrence with hypergeometric tests, applying a repertoire-size bias correction to TCR pairs. To estimate false discovery rates, a later analysis permuted the HLA or CMV assignments 20 times. In a later analysis, co-occurring TCRs were grouped with DBSCAN, and TCRdist sequence similarity was added when clustering was performed within HLA-allele-positive subsets. Repertoires with fewer than 30,000 or more than 120,000 public chains were left out of co-occurrence clustering, as were a handful of repertoires with anomalous nucleotide sharing. Drawn from immuneACCESS, this table holds only the in-frame rearrangements with V and J called that TCRdb kept. Clones are partly lost; checked studies trace under half to an unresolved V gene and leave the rest unexplained. V, J and clone size are taken as reported in that table, and D and trimming were inferred from the DNA itself. This sample lists 150,000 to 180,000 clones; under 80% were detected once. The top ten clonotypes cover roughly 2.2% of the sample.

The receptor was derived from a man in his thirties or forties in good health and CMV-seronegative. The chain is made from TRBV4-3 and TRBJ1-2; 9 central bases correspond to TRBD1. The specimen sequenced was PBMCs. The CDR3 has the sequence CASSPAGTGCGYTF. The bases are TGCGCCAGCAGCCCGGCCGGGACAGGGTGTGGCTACACCTTC.